This TCR beta chain was captured in a study of T cells after somatic rescue of genetic block. Only in-frame clones appear in the TCRdb table, and some are missing; sequencing was by immunoSEQ multiplex PCR. The repertoire includes tens of thousands of clones, around 92% of them detected once, and around 3% sits in the top ten. Germline CDR1 is SNHLY and CDR2 is FYNNEI. There are 16 residues in the CDR3. Trimming cost V 6 bases and J 2 bases; bases outside gene matches: 12. The material sequenced was peripheral blood mononuclear cells (PBMCs). The rearrangement uses TRBV2 and TRBJ1-1, with 7 bases identical to TRBD1. This receptor was identified in a man aged 40-50 years. The DNA of the CDR3 is TGTGCCAGCAGCCGAGGCCTACAGGGGAAAAACACTGAAGCTTTCTTT. Protein sequence: CASSRGLQGKNTEAFF.